The 22 T cell receptor beta chains listed next were all sequenced from one sample in a study of blood T cell repertoires in COVID-19. Generated by immunoSEQ multiplex PCR, the TCRdb table keeps only in-frame clones and is missing some. The table includes 290,000 or so clones, approximately 85% detected once. Sequenced material: peripheral blood. Receptor source: a middle-aged man with active or convalescent COVID-19.

This chain connects TRBV19 to TRBJ2-3; 10 bases are a match to TRBD2. This CDR3 is built from 15 residues. The J segment lost 14 bases and the V segment lost 5 bases, leaving 16 bases of the junction unmatched. Per germline, CDR1 LNHDA and CDR2 SQIVND (reference sequence). The CDR3 DNA reads TGTGCCAGTAGTCCTGTAGCGGGAGGCCAAGGGGCTGCGTATTTT. This codes for CASSPVAGGQGAAYF.

V and J are TRBV7-3 and TRBJ2-1; 13 bases are a match to TRBD2. Trimming took 5 bases from V and 6 from J; bases not matched to a gene: 13. This CDR3 is 18 amino acids long. The germline CDR1 and CDR2 sequences are SGHTA and FQGTGA. CDR3 coding DNA: TGTGCCAGCAGCCCCAAGAGGACTAGCGGGAGTCGGGGCAATGAGCAGTTCTTC. It specifies CASSPKRTSGSRGNEQFF.

The rearrangement links TRBV9 to TRBJ2-3; the match to TRBD1 covers 11 bases. V lost 3 bases to trimming and J lost 4 bases; unmatched junction nucleotides: 7. The CDR3 consists of 16 residues. The V gene's germline CDR1 is SGDLS and CDR2 YYNGEE. This CDR3 is CASSAMGQGGADTQYF. The CDR3 DNA follows: TGTGCCAGCAGCGCCATGGGACAGGGGGGGGCAGATACGCAGTATTTT.

The V gene is TRBV6-5, the J gene TRBJ1-1; D unclear. CDR1 and CDR2 from the germline V gene are MNHEY and SVGAGI. Trimming took 4 bases from V and 3 from J, leaving 15 bases between them. The CDR3 spans 15 residues. The CDR3 spells CASSSLGRIDTEAFF. CDR3 DNA sequence: TGTGCCAGCAGTTCACTTGGGAGGATTGACACTGAAGCTTTCTTT.

The V and J genes are TRBV5-1 and TRBJ2-5; 15 nucleotides agree with TRBD2. Germline loops: CDR1 SGHRS, CDR2 YFSETQ. There are 18 residues in the CDR3. V gave up 4 bases and J gave up 4 bases; unmatched junction bases: 11. The DNA of the CDR3 is TGCGCCAGCAGCGAACGGACTAGCGGGAGGGCGGTCGGAGAGACCCAGTACTTC. Its translation is CASSERTSGRAVGETQYF.

The genes are TRBV7-8 and TRBJ2-7, with a tentative D call TRBD1 (6 bases). Germline assignment: CDR1 SGHVS and CDR2 FQNEAQ. Trimming took off 5 bases at V and 1 base at J, with 12 bases between the two ends. The CDR3 length is 14 residues. The CDR3 reads CASSPWTVSYEQYF. Written as DNA, the CDR3 is TGTGCCAGCAGCCCCTGGACAGTTTCCTACGAGCAGTACTTC. The complete variable domain, with remaining parts taken from reference TRBV7-8 and TRBJ2-7, reads GAGVSQSPRYKVAKRGQDVALRCDPISGHVSLFWYQQALGQGPEFLTYFQNEAQLDKSGLPSDRFFAERPEGSVSTLKIQRTQQEDSAVYLCASSPWTVSYEQYFGPGTRLTVT.

The chain combines TRBV5-4 with TRBJ2-3; 9 bases fit TRBD2. Germline trimming cut 0 bases from V and 0 bases from J; bases unmatched to any gene: 11. Germline CDR1 and CDR2: SGHNT and YYREEE (reference sequence). This CDR3 is 19 amino acids long. CDR3 coding DNA: TGTGCCAGCAGCTTGGCCGGGACTAGCTTCCCGCCTAGCACAGATACGCAGTATTTT. Amino acids: CASSLAGTSFPPSTDTQYF. Based on the CDR3 plus reference TRBV5-4 and TRBJ2-3, the full variable domain is ETGVTQSPTHLIKTRGQQVTLRCSSQSGHNTVSWYQQALGQGPQFIFQYYREEENGRGNFPPRFSGLQFPNYSSELNVNALELDDSALYLCASSLAGTSFPPSTDTQYFGPGTRLTVL.

The rearrangement joins TRBV3-1 (or the pseudogene TRBV3-2) to TRBJ1-2, with D maybe TRBD1 (6 bases). V lost 8 bases and J 6 bases, leaving 13 bases between the germline ends. Germline loops: CDR1 LGHDT, CDR2 YNNKEL (reference sequence). This CDR3 contains 12 residues. CDR3 nucleotides: TGTGCCAGCCGAAGGGGGGGGAATGGCTACACCTTC. This sequence encodes CASRRGGNGYTF.

The chain links TRBV7-9 to TRBJ2-1; 7 bases align to TRBD2. CDR1 and CDR2 (germline): SEHNR, FQNEAQ (reference sequence). The CDR3 contains 15 residues. J was trimmed by 4 bases and V by 1 base; bases with no gene match: 4. CDR3 bases: TGTGCCAGCAGCTTAGTTGGCGGGAGATACAATGAGCAGTTCTTC. Translation: CASSLVGGRYNEQFF.

In the case of this clone: A junction end diverges from the germline sequence, so it may reflect a read error. J is TRBJ1-2 and V is TRBV7-6; D possibly corresponds to TRBD1 (6 bases). The CDR3 is made up of 11 amino acids. Germline loops: CDR1 SGHVS, CDR2 FNYEAQ. The CDR3 coding sequence is TGTGCCAGCAGCTCGAGGGTGGGACACCACTTC. As protein: CASSSRVGHHF.

The chain employs TRBV20-1 and TRBJ2-2; 7 bases align to TRBD2. The CDR3 covers 15 residues. V lost 3 bases and J lost 5; bases outside the gene matches: 9. Germline CDR1 DFQATT, CDR2 SNEGSKA (reference sequence). The CDR3: CSASLGRVGTGELFF. DNA of the CDR3: TGCAGTGCTAGTTTGGGGAGGGTCGGGACCGGGGAGCTGTTTTTT.

This rearrangement joins TRBV19 to TRBJ1-2, with D tentatively TRBD1 (6 bases). Trimming took off 3 bases at V and 2 bases at J, with 7 bases between the two ends. Germline V gene lookup returns CDR1 LNHDA and CDR2 SQIVND (reference sequence). The CDR3 has 13 residues. The CDR3 nucleotides read TGTGCCAGTAGTATTACAGGGAACTATGGCTACACCTTC. Protein: CASSITGNYGYTF.

The gene calls are TRBV19 and TRBJ1-3; 9 nucleotides line up with TRBD1. The CDR3 covers 14 residues. J lost 6 bases, V lost 9 bases, and 9 bases had no gene match. Germline-derived CDR1 and CDR2 are LNHDA and SQIVND (reference sequence). The CDR3 is CASLNRGPENTIYF. The CDR3, as DNA: TGTGCCAGCCTGAACAGGGGGCCCGAAAACACCATATATTTT.

The chain joins TRBV6-2 or TRBV6-3 to TRBJ2-6; maybe TRBD1 (5 bases). CDR1 is MNHEY, CDR2 SVGEGT, per germline. The V end was cut by 6 bases, the J end by 0 bases, with 21 bases between. The CDR3 runs 19 residues. The CDR3 DNA follows: TGTGCCAGCAGCCCCAACGACAGCCCTCCTCTCTCTGGGGCCAACGTCCTGACTTTC. Amino acid sequence: CASSPNDSPPLSGANVLTF.

The chain couples TRBV6-5 to TRBJ2-1; TRBD2 agrees at 9 bases. The CDR3 extends over 13 amino acids. With V trimmed by 6 bases and J by 10 bases, 7 bases remained unmatched. CDR1 and CDR2 from the germline V gene are MNHEY and SVGAGI. The CDR3 spells CASRGASGKEQFF. CDR3 sequence (DNA): TGTGCCAGCAGGGGGGCTAGCGGGAAAGAGCAGTTCTTC.

This chain connects TRBV19 to TRBJ1-1; 9 positions match TRBD1. Unmatched junction bases numbered 6, after V lost 3 bases and J lost 7 bases. This CDR3 is built from 14 residues. Germline CDR1 LNHDA, CDR2 SQIVND (reference sequence). The CDR3 loop reads CASSMRWTGDEAFF. CDR3 DNA: TGTGCCAGTAGTATGCGTTGGACAGGGGATGAAGCTTTCTTT. The variable domain in full, completed from reference TRBV19 and TRBJ1-1, reads DGGITQSPKYLFRKEGQNVTLSCEQNLNHDAMYWYRQDPGQGLRLIYYSQIVNDFQKGDIAEGYSVSREKKESFPLTVTSAQKNPTAFYLCASSMRWTGDEAFFGQGTRLTVV.

This clone was detected only once. The V gene is TRBV6-5, the J gene TRBJ2-1; possibly TRBD2 for D (5 bases). Germline CDR1 MNHEY, CDR2 SVGAGI. This CDR3 has 15 amino acids. Trimming took off 0 bases at V and 6 bases at J, with 12 bases between the two ends. In nucleotides, the CDR3 is TGTGCCAGCAGTTACTCGCTAGCACTTGGCAATGAGCAGTTCTTC. Protein sequence: CASSYSLALGNEQFF.

J is TRBJ2-1 and V is TRBV11-3; unclear D gene. The V end was cut by 2 bases, the J end by 0 bases, with 8 bases between. Per germline, CDR1 SGHNT and CDR2 YENEEA. CDR3 length: 15 residues. CDR3 in amino acids: CASSLPGSSYNEQFF. The CDR3 bases are TGTGCCAGCAGCTTACCAGGTAGCTCCTACAATGAGCAGTTCTTC.

The rearrangement links TRBV2 to TRBJ1-3; 9 nucleotides agree with TRBD1. The trim removed 5 bases at V and 2 bases at J, leaving 7 bases unmatched. This CDR3 spans 16 amino acids. The germline V gene encodes CDR1 SNHLY and CDR2 FYNNEI. The CDR3 nucleotides are TGTGCCAGCAGTACCCACGGGGACAGGGCTGGAAACACCATATATTTT. It is translated as CASSTHGDRAGNTIYF.

The chain recombines TRBV5-4 with TRBJ2-7; TRBD2 is a possible D gene (6 bases). The CDR3 has 14 residues. Germline V CDR1 and CDR2: SGHNT, YYREEE (reference sequence). The V end lost 2 bases, the J end lost 6 bases, and 15 bases lay between the germline ends. DNA for the CDR3: TGTGCCAGCAGCTTCAACCAGGGACTCGGCGAGCAGTACTTC. Encoded protein: CASSFNQGLGEQYF.

As concerns this clone: Other nucleotide sequences in the sample specify the same CDR3. The CDR3 protein is CASSLTVYGYTF. In DNA, the CDR3 is TGTGCCAGCAGTTTGACAGTCTATGGCTACACCTTC. The chain couples TRBV12-3 or TRBV12-4 to TRBJ1-2, with D maybe TRBD1 (5 bases). V dropped 3 bases and J dropped 4 bases, with 6 bases sitting between them. The CDR3 consists of 12 residues.

The V call is TRBV29-1, the J call TRBJ2-5; 8 positions match TRBD1. Germline lookup yields CDR1 SQVTM and CDR2 ANQGSEA. The CDR3 sequence is 14 residues long. V was clipped by 6 bases and J by 6 bases; unmatched bases: 12. The CDR3 nucleotides are TGCAGCGTCGGTATCGACAGGGGTCGAAAGACCCAGTACTTC. It yields the protein CSVGIDRGRKTQYF.